This T cell receptor (beta chain) was obtained from a study of T cells after posttransplantation cyclophosphamide. General study results and limits: TRB clonality was highly associated with recipient CMV seropositivity and reactivation. Later post-transplant blood repertoires were often dominated by donor CD8+ memory clones. Tissue-infiltrating T cells from skin or gut overlapped little with blood T cells.

Trimming removed 2 bases from V and 5 bases from J; junction bases left unmatched: 4. Germline V gene data show CDR1 as LNHDA and CDR2 as SQIVND (reference sequence). The CDR3 has 15 amino acids. At least ten counts were recorded for this clone. Its antigen remains unknown. Sequencing was performed with immunoSEQ multiplex PCR; in TCRdb, only in-frame clones are kept and a portion is missing. The data show some 10,000 clones, with none appearing a single time. Busulfan-fludarabine conditioning, marrow transplant, and cyclophosphamide on days +3 and +4 were administered. Specimen: PBMCs, collected after allogeneic stem cell transplant with posttransplant cyclophosphamide. The chain combines TRBV19 with TRBJ2-2; 8 bases map to TRBD2. The clonotype was recovered from a female patient between 40 and 50 years old who received an allogeneic stem cell transplant from a related donor, was CMV-positive, and had no GVHD. Some of the T cells may derive from the graft donor. The CDR3 sequence is CASSINGGDTGELFF. The DNA for the CDR3 is TGTGCCAGTAGTATAAACGGGGGGGATACCGGGGAGCTGTTTTTT.